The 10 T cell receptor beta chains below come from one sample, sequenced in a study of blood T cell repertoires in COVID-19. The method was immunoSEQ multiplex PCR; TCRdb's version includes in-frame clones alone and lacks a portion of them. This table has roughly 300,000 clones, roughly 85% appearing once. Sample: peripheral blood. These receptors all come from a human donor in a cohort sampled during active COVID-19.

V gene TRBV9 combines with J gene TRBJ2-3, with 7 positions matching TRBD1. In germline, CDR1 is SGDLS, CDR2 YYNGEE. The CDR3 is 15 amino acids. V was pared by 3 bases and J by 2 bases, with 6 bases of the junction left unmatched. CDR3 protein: CASSDRDRDTDTQYF. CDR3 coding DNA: TGTGCCAGCAGCGACCGGGACAGAGACACAGATACGCAGTATTTT.

The chain's CDR3 is CASRSDYTDTQYF. CDR3 nucleotide sequence: TGTGCCAGCCGGTCAGACTACACAGATACGCAGTATTTT. The chain carries TRBV5-8 and TRBJ2-3; a weak D match, TRBD2 (5 bases). The CDR3 is made up of 13 amino acids. CDR1 is SGHTS and CDR2 is YDEGEE in the germline V gene. Trimming shortened V by 7 bases and J by 2 bases, and 11 bases separated the two germline ends. The whole variable domain, remainder taken from reference TRBV5-8 and TRBJ2-3, is EAGVTQSPTHLIKTRGQQATLRCSPISGHTSVYWYQQALGLGLQFLLWYDEGEERNRGNFPPRFSGRQFPNYSSELNVNALELEDSALYLCASRSDYTDTQYFGPGTRLTVL.

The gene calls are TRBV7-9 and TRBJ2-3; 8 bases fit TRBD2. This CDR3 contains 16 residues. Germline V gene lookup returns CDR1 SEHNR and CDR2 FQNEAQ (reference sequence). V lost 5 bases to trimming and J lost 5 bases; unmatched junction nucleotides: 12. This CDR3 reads CASSQPTSGVRDTQYF. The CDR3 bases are TGTGCCAGCAGCCAACCTACTAGCGGCGTGAGAGATACGCAGTATTTT. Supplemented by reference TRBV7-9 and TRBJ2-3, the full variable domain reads DTGVSQNPRHKITKRGQNVTFRCDPISEHNRLYWYRQTLGQGPEFLTYFQNEAQLEKSRLLSDRFSAERPKGSFSTLEIQRTEQGDSAMYLCASSQPTSGVRDTQYFGPGTRLTVL.

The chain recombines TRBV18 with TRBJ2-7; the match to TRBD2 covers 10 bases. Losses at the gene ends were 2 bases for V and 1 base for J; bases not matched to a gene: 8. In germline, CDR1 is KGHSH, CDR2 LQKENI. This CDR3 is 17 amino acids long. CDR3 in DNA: TGTGCCAGCTCACCAAGAGCTAGCGGGGGCCTATCCTACGAGCAGTACTTC. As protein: CASSPRASGGLSYEQYF.

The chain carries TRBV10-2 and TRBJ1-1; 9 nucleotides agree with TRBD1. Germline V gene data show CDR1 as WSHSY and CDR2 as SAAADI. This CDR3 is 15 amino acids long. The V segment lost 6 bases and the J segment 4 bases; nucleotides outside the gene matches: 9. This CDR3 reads CASREGQGGRTEAFF. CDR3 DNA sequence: TGCGCCAGCAGGGAGGGACAGGGAGGCCGCACTGAAGCTTTCTTT.

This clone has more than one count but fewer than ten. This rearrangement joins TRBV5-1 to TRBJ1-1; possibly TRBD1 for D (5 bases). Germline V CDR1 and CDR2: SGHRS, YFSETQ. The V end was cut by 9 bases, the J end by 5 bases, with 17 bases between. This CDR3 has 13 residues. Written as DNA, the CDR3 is TGCGCCACCAGAAGGGGTCTGGTTACTGAAGCTTTCTTT. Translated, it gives CATRRGLVTEAFF. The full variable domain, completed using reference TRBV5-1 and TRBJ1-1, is KAGVTQTPRYLIKTRGQQVTLSCSPISGHRSVSWYQQTPGQGLQFLFEYFSETQRNKGNFPGRFSGRQFSNSRSEMNVSTLELGDSALYLCATRRGLVTEAFFGQGTRLTVV.

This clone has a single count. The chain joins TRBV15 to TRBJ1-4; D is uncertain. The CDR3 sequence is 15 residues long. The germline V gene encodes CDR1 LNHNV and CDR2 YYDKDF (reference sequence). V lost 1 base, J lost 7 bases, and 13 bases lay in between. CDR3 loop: CATSRVGWRGEKLFF. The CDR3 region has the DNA TGTGCCACCAGCAGAGTCGGATGGCGGGGTGAAAAACTGTTTTTT. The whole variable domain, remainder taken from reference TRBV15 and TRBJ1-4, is DAMVIQNPRYQVTQFGKPVTLSCSQTLNHNVMYWYQQKSSQAPKLLFHYYDKDFNNEADTPDNFQSRRPNTSFCFLDIRSPGLGDTAMYLCATSRVGWRGEKLFFGSGTQLSVL.

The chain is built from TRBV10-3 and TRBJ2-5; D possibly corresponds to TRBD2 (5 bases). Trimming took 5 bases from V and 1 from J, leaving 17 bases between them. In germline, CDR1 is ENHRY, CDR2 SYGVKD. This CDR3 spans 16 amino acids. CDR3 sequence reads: CAISLKAGLTQETQYF. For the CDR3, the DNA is TGTGCCATCAGTCTGAAGGCGGGTCTAACCCAAGAGACCCAGTACTTC.

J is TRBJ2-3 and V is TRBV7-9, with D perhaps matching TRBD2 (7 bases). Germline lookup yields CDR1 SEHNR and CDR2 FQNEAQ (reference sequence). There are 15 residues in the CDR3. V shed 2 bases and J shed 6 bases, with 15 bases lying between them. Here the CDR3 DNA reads TGTGCCAGCAGCTTACAGGGCGGGGGCAGGGATACGCAGTATTTT. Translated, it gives CASSLQGGGRDTQYF.

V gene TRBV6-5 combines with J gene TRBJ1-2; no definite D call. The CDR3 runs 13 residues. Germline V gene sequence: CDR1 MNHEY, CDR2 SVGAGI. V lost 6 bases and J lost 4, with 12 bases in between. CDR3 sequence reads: CASRTTSGYGYTF. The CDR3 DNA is TGTGCCAGCAGGACCACCTCGGGCTATGGCTACACCTTC.